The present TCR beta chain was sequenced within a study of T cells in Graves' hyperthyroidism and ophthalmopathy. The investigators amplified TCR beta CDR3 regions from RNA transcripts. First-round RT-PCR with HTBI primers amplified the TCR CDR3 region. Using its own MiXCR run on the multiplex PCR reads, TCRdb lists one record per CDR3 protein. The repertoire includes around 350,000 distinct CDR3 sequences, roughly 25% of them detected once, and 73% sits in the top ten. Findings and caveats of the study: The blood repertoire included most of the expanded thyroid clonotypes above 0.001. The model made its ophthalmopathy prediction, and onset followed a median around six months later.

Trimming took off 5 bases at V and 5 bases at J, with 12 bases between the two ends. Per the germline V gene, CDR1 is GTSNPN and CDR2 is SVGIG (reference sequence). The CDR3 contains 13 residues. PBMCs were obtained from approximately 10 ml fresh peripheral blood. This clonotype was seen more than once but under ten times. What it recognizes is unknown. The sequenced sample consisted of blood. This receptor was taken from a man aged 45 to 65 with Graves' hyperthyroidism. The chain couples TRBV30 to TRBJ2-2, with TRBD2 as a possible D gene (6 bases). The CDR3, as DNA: TGTGCCTGGGGTGGGAGGTTAACCGGGGAGCTGTTTTTT. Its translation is CAWGGRLTGELFF.